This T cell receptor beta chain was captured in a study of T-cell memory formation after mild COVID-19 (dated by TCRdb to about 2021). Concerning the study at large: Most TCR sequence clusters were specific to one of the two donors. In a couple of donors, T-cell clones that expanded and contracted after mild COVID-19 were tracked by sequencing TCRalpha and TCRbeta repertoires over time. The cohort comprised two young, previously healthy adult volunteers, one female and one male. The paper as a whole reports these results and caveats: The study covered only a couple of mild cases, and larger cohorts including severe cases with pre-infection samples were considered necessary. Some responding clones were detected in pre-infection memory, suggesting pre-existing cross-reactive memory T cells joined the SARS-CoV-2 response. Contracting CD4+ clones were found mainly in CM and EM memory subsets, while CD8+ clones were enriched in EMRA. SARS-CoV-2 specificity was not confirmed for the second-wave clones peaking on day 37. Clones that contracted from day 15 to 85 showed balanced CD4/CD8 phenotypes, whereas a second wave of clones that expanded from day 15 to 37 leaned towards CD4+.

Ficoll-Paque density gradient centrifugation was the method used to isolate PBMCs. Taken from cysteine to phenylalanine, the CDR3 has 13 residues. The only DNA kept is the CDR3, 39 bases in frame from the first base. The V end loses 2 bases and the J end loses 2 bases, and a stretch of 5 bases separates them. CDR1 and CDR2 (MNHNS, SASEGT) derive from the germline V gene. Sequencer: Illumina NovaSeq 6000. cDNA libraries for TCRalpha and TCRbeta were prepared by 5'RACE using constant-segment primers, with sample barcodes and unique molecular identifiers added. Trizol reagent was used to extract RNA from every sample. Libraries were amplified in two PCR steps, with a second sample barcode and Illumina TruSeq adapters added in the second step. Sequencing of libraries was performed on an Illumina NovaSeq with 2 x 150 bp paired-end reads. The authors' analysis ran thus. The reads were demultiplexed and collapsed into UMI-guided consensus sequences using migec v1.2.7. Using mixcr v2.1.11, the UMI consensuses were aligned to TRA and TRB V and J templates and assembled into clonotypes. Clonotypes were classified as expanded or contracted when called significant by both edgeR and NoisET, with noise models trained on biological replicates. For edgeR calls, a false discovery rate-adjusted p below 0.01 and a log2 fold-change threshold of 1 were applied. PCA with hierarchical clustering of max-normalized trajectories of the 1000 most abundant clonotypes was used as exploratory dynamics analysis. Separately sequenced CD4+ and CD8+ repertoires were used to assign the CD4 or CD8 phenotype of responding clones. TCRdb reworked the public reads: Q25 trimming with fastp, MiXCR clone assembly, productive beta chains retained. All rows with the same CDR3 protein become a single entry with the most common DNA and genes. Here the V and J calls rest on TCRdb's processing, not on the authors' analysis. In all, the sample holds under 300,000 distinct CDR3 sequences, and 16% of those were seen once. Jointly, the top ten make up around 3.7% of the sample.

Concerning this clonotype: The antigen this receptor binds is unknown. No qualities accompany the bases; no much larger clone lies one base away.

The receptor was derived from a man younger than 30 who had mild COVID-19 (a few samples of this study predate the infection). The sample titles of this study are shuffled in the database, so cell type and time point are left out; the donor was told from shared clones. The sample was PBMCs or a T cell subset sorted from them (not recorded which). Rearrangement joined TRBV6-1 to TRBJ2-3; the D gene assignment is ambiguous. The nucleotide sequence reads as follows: TGTGCCAGCAGTGAAAGGTCCACAGATACGCAGTATTTT. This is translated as CASSERSTDTQYF.